A single sample gave rise to the 2 T cell receptor beta chains below, sequenced in a study of cytomegalovirus exposure and HLA in healthy donors. The study ran its PCR with 60 Vbeta and 13 Jbeta primers. Clones were read by immunoSEQ multiplex PCR, and TCRdb kept only the in-frame ones, dropping some. The sample has over 150,000 clones; approximately 79% are singletons. Sample: PBMCs. Receptors were obtained from a man aged 55 to 69 in good health and CMV-seronegative.

V gene TRBV18 combines with J gene TRBJ2-5, with TRBD2 identical over 8 bases. V lost 3 bases to trimming and J lost 5 bases; unmatched junction nucleotides: 14. In germline, CDR1 is KGHSH, CDR2 LQKENI. CDR3 length: 17 amino acids. CDR3 in amino acids: CASSPSWSGGSGETQYF. The CDR3 nucleotides are TGTGCCAGCTCACCCTCTTGGAGCGGGGGAAGTGGGGAGACCCAGTACTTC.

The rearrangement links TRBV27 to TRBJ2-5, with TRBD2 as a possible D gene (7 bases). V shed 6 bases and J shed 4 bases, with 24 bases lying between them. Germline loops: CDR1 MNHEY, CDR2 SMNVEV (reference sequence). CDR3 length equals 17 residues. The CDR3 DNA sequence: TGTGCCAGCAGCTCCGCTACGGCGGGGGCGGGCACAGAGACCCAGTACTTC. Its protein product is CASSSATAGAGTETQYF.